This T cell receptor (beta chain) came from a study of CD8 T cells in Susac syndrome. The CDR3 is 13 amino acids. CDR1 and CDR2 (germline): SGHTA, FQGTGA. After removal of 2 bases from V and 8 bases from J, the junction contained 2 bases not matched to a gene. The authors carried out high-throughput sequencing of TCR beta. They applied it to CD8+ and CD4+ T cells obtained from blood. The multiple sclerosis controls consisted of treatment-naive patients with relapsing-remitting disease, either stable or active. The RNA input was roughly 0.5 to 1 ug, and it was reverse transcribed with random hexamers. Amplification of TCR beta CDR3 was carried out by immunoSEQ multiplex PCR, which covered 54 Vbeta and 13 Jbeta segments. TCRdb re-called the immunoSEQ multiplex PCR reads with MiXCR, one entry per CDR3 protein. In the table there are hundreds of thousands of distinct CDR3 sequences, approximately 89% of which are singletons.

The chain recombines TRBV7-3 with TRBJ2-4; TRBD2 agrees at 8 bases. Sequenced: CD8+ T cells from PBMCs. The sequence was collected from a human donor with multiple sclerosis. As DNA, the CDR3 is TGTGCCAGCAGCTTACAGACTAGCGACATTCAGTACTTC. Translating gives CASSLQTSDIQYF. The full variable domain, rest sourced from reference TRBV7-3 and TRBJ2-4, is GAGVSQTPSNKVTEKGKYVELRCDPISGHTALYWYRQSLGQGPEFLIYFQGTGAADDSGLPNDRFFAVRPEGSVSTLKIQRTERGDSAVYLCASSLQTSDIQYFGAGTRLSVL.